This record looks at one TCR beta chain sequence and its context. Primers for the PCR totalled 60 Vbeta and 13 Jbeta. The table came from immunoSEQ multiplex PCR; TCRdb's copy has only in-frame clones and leaves some out. Among under 150,000 clones listed, about 76% were seen once. This sample is part of a study of cytomegalovirus exposure and HLA in healthy donors. Germline V lookup: CDR1 MNHNS, CDR2 SASEGT. The ends were cut back, 4 bases at V and 8 bases at J, with 26 bases in the middle. The CDR3 covers 17 residues. Sequencing used PBMCs. V gene TRBV6-1 combines with J gene TRBJ1-2; possibly TRBD1 for D (6 bases). The TCR was taken from a woman aged 35 to 49 in good health and CMV-seronegative. The CDR3 nucleotides read TGTGCCAGCAGTGTCACGAGGGGGAGAAGCTCTTATGGCGGCTACACCTTC. Amino acids: CASSVTRGRSSYGGYTF.